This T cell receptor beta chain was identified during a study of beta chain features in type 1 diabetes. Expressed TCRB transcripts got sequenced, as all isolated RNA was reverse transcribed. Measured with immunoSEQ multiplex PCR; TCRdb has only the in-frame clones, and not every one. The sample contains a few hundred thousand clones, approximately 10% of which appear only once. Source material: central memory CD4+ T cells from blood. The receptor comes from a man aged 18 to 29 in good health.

The DNA of the CDR3 is TGTGCCAGCAGGCGAGCGCCCTATGGCTACACCTTC. Its translation is CASRRAPYGYTF. V is TRBV2 and J is TRBJ1-2; no clear D. Germline CDR1 and CDR2: SNHLY and FYNNEI. The CDR3 totals 12 residues. V was cut by 6 bases and J by 4 bases, with 9 bases left in between.